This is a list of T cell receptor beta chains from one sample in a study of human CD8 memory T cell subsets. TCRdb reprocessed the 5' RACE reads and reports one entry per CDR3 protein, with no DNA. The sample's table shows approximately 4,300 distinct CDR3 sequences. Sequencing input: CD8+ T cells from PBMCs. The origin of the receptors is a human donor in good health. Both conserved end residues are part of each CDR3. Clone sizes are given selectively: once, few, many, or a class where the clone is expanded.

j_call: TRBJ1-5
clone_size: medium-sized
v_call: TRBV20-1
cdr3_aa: CSAQLPRDPNQPQHF

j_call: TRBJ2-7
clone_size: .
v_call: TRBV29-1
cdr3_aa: CSALTGLSYEQYF

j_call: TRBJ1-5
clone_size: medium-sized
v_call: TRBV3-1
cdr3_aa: CASSQPPDRVHSNQPQHF

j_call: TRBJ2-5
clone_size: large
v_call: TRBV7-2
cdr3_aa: CASSPRWREQETQYF

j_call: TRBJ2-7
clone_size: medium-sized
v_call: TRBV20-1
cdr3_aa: CSATTDEGTPYEQYF

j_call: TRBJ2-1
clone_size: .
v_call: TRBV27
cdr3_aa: CASSLREAYNEQFF

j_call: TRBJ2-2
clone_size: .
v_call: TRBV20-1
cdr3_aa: CSAKREGDTGELFF

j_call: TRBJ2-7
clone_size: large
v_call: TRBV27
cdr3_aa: CASTEGGLQGANYEQYF

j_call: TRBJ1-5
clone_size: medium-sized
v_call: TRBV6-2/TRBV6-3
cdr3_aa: CASSGEPPRPQHF

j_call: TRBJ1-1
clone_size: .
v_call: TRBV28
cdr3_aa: CASSLVRQGVEAFF

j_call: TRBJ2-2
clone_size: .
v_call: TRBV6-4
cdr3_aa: CASSDSVVSTGELFF

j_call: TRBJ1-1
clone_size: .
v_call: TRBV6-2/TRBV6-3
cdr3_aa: CASSYSLQYPEAFF

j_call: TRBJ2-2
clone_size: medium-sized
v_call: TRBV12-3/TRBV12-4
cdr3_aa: CASSFGTDPNTGELFF

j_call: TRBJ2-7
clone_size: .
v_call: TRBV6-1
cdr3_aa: CASSDRPGTSDEQYF

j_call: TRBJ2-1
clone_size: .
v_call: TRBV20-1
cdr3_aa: CSASYWRGGQDFYNEQFF

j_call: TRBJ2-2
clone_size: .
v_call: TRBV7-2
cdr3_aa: CASSLFPSRNTGELFF

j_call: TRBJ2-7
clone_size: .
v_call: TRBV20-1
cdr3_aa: CSARDTGEREQYF

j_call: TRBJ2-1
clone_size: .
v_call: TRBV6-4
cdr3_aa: CASSDSGTSGSDEQFF

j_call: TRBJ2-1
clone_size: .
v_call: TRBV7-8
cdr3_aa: CASSLAAGASAYNEQFF

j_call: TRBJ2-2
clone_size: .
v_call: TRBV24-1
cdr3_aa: CATSESDRDTGELFF

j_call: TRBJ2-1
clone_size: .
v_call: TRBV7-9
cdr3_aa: CASSWGLAGTYEQFF

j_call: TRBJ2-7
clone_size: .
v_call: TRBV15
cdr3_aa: CATSRSLAGGTYEQYF